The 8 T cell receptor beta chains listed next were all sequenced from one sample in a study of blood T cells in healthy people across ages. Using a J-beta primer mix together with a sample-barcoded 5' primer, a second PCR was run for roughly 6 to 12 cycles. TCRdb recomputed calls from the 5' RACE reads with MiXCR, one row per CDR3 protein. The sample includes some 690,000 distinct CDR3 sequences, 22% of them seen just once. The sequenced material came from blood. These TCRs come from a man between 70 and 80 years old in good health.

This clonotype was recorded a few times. In DNA form, the CDR3 reads TGCGCCAGCAGCGTGGGGGCGGCAGGTTTTTCACCCCTCCACTTT. Protein: CASSVGAAGFSPLHF. V and J are TRBV5-1 and TRBJ1-6, with D maybe TRBD1 (6 bases). This CDR3 has 15 residues. CDR1 and CDR2 from the germline V gene are SGHRS and YFSETQ. Trimming left V 4 bases short and J 9 bases short, with 17 bases between.

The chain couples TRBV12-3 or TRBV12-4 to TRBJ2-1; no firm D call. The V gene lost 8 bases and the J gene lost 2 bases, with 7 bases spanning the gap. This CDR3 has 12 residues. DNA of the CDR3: TGTGCCAGCTGCAGAGCCTACAATGAGCAGTTCTTC. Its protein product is CASCRAYNEQFF.

CDR3 loop: CASSFSFEQFF. The CDR3 DNA follows: TGTGCCAGCAGTTTTAGTTTTGAGCAGTTCTTC. V and J are TRBV12-3 or TRBV12-4 and TRBJ2-1; no definite D call. This CDR3 has 11 amino acids. V lost 3 bases to trimming and J lost 9 bases, with 6 bases between them.

As DNA, the CDR3 is TGTGCCAGCAGTTTTCAGGGGGCTCAGCCCCAGCATTTT. It translates to CASSFQGAQPQHF. V is TRBV6-5 and J is TRBJ1-5; 8 bases agree with TRBD1. Per germline, CDR1 MNHEY and CDR2 SVGAGI. V lost 4 bases and J lost 6; bases outside the gene matches: 2. The CDR3 spans 13 residues.

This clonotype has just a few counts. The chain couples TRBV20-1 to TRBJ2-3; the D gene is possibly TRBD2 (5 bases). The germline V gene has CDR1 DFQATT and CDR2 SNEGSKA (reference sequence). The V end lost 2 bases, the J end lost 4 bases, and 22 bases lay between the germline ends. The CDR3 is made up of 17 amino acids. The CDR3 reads CSARRARTGLTADTQYF. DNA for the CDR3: TGCAGTGCTAGAAGGGCGAGAACGGGATTAACGGCAGATACGCAGTATTTT.

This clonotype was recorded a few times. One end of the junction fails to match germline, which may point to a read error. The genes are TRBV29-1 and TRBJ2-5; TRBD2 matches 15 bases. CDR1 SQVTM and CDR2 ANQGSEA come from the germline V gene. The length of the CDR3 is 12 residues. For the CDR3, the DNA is TGCAGCGCAGCTCGGACTAGCGGGGGGGCGGATTTC. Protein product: CSAARTSGGADF.

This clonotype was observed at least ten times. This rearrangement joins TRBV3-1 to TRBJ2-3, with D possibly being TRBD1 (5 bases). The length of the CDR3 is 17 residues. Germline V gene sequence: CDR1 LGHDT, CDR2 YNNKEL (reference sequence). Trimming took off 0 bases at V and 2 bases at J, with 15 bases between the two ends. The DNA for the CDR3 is TGTGCCAGCAGCCAAGATACGGCAGGGTCCTCCACAGATACGCAGTATTTT. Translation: CASSQDTAGSSTDTQYF.

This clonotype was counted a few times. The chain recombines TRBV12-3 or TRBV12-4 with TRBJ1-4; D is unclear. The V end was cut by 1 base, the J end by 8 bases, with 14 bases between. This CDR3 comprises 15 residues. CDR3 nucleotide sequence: TGTGCCAGCAGTTTAGGGCAGGTCGCTCGGGAAAAACTGTTTTTT. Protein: CASSLGQVAREKLFF.